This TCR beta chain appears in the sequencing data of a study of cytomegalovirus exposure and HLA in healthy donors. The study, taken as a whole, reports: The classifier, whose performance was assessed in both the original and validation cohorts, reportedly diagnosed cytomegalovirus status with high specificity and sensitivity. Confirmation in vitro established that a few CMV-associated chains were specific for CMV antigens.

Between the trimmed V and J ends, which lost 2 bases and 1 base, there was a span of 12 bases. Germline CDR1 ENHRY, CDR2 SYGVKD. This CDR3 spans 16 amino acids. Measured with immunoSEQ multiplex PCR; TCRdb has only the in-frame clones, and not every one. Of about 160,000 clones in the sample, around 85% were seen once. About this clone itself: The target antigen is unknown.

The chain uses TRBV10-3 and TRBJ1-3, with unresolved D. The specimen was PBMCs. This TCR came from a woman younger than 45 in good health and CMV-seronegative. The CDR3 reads CAISEAGIRSGNTIYF. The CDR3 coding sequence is TGTGCCATCAGTGAGGCGGGGATCCGATCTGGAAACACCATATATTTT.